This TCR beta chain was retrieved from a study of blood T cell repertoires in COVID-19. The method was immunoSEQ multiplex PCR; TCRdb's version includes in-frame clones alone and lacks a portion of them. There are about 260,000 clones in the sample; 75% to 90% occur only once, and approximately 3.3% lies in the top ten. Trimming stripped 10 bases from V and 7 bases from J, with 22 bases between. CDR3 size: 14 residues. Germline assignment: CDR1 LNHDA and CDR2 SQIVND (reference sequence). The TCR was taken from a woman in her thirties or forties with acute or convalescent COVID-19. The J gene is TRBJ1-2, the V gene TRBV19; D call uncertain. The specimen sequenced was peripheral blood. The CDR3 protein is CATRTGLRMGGYTF. CDR3 DNA sequence: TGTGCCACCCGAACTGGACTAAGGATGGGTGGCTACACCTTC.